These 6 T cell receptor beta chains were all obtained from the same sample, sequenced in a study of blood T cells in healthy people across ages. Alongside a J-beta primer mix, a sample-barcoded 5' primer served in a second PCR lasting roughly 6 to 11 cycles. TCRdb passed the 5' RACE reads through MiXCR, listing each CDR3 protein once. The table has hundreds of thousands of distinct CDR3 sequences, roughly 35% seen once; the top ten hold approximately 12%. The material sequenced was blood. The receptors shown here come from a man younger than 30 in good health.

The chain joins TRBV29-1 to TRBJ2-7; tentative D call: TRBD2 (5 bases). The DNA end favors TRBJ2-5, so the J call may be wrong. This CDR3 comprises 13 residues. The germline CDR1 and CDR2 sequences are SQVTM and ANQGSEA. The CDR3 reads CSSTGNRWETQYF. CDR3 bases: TGCAGCTCAACGGGGAATAGGTGGGAGACCCAGTACTTC.

Only a few counts were recorded for this clonotype. The chain is built from TRBV4-3 and TRBJ2-5; D is perhaps TRBD2 (6 bases). The ends were cut back, 2 bases at V and 0 bases at J, with 10 bases in the middle. The CDR3 sequence is 15 residues long. From germline, CDR1 is LGHNA and CDR2 YSLEER. CDR3 sequence: CASSQPRDYQETQYF. Here the CDR3 DNA reads TGCGCCAGCAGCCAACCTCGGGACTACCAAGAGACCCAGTACTTC.

V is TRBV7-9 and J is TRBJ1-2; no reliable D call. Germline CDR1 SEHNR, CDR2 FQNEAQ (reference sequence). The CDR3 consists of 12 residues. With 3 bases removed from V and 5 bases from J, the gap between germline ends came to 7 bases. The CDR3 region has the DNA TGTGCCAGCAGCTTTAGGGCTTATGGCTACACCTTC. Its translation is CASSFRAYGYTF.

This clonotype was detected once. One end of the junction varies from germline; a read error may be responsible. V gene TRBV30 combines with J gene TRBJ2-1; TRBD2 aligns across 13 bases. This CDR3 contains 16 residues. Germline loops: CDR1 GTSNPN, CDR2 SVGIG (reference sequence). CDR3 bases: TGTGTCTGGTTGCCAGGACTAGCGGGAGTTTTAAATGAGCAGTTCTTC. Residues: CVWLPGLAGVLNEQFF.

As to this clonotype: This may come from a read error, since a much larger clone is one base off. The chain carries TRBV20-1 and TRBJ1-4, with a weak D call TRBD1 (5 bases). CDR1 is DFQATT and CDR2 is SNEGSKA in the germline V gene (reference sequence). The CDR3 is 14 amino acids. V lost 0 bases, J lost 9 bases, and 14 bases lay in between. CDR3 nucleotides: TGCAGTGCTAGAGATGCCAAGAGGGGTAAAAAACTGTTTTTT. Residues: CSARDAKRGKKLFF.

This clonotype has only a few counts. J is TRBJ2-3 and V is TRBV18; D ambiguous. The CDR3 runs to 14 residues. CDR1 and CDR2 from the germline V gene are KGHSH and LQKENI. The V end was cut by 8 bases, the J end by 0 bases, with 12 bases between. CDR3 bases: TGTGCCAGCGCCGCCTTGAGTAGCACAGATACGCAGTATTTT. Protein sequence: CASAALSSTDTQYF.